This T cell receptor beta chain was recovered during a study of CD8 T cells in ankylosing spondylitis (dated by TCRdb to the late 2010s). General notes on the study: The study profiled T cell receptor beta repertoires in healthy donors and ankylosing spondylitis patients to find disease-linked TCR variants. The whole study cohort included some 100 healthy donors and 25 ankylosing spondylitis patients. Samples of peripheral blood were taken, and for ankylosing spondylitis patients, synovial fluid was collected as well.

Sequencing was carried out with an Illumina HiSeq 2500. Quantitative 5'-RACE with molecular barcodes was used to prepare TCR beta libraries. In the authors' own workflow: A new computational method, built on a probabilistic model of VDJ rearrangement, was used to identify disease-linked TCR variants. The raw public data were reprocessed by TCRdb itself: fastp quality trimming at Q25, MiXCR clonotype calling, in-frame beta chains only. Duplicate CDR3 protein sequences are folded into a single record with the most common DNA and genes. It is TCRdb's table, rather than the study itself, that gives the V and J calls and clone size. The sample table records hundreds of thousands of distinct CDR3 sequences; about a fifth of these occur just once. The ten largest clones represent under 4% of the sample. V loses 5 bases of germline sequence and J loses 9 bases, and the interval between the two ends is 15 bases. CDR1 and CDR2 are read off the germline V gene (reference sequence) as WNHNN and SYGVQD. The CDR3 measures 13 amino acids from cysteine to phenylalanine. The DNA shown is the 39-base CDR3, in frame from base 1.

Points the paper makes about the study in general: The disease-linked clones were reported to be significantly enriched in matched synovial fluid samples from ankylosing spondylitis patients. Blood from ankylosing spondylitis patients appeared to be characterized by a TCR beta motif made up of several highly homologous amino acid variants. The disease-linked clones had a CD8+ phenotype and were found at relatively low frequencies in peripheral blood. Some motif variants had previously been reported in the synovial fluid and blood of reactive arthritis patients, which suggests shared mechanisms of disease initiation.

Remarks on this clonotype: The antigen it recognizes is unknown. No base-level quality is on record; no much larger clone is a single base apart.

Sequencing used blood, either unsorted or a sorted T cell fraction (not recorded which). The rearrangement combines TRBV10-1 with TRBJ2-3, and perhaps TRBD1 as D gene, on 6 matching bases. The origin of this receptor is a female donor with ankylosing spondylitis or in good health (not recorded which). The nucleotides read TGCGCCAGCAGTAGGGGGATTATGGGGACGCAGTATTTT. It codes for CASSRGIMGTQYF.